The sequence of this TCR beta chain was determined in a study of cytomegalovirus exposure and HLA in healthy donors. A word on this clone: Antigen specificity is unknown. At one end the junction does not follow the germline gene, possibly because of a read error.

General study findings and limits: In the roughly 130 validation repertoires, a later analysis found that first-cohort TCR clusters tended to co-occur. The study found most TCR sequences rare, yet found some public TCRs in many donors. The investigators catalogued some 150 TCR beta chains as cytomegalovirus-associated.

The CDR3 contains 15 residues. Germline CDR1 is SSHAT and CDR2 is FNYEAQ (reference sequence). Clones were read by immunoSEQ multiplex PCR, and TCRdb kept only the in-frame ones, dropping some. The sample holds tens of thousands of clones, 96% seen once. The gene calls are TRBV7-7 and TRBJ2-5; 10 positions agree with TRBD2. Sample: PBMCs. The receptor's source is a woman aged 18-30 years in good health and CMV-seropositive. Here the CDR3 reads CASSLAGGLQETQYF. The CDR3 DNA reads TGTGCTAGCAGCTTAGCGGGAGGACTCCAAGAGACCCAGTACTTC.